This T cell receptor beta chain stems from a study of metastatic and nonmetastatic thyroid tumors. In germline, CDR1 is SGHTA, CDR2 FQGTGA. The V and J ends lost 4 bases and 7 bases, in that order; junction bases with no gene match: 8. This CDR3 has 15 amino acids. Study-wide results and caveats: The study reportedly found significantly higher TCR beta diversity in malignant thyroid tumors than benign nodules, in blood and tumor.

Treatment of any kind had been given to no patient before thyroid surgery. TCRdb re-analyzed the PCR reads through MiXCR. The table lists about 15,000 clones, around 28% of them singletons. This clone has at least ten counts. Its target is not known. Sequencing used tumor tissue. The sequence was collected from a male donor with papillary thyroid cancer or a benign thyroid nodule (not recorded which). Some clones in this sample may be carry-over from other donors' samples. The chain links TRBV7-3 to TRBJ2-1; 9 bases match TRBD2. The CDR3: CASSSASGMGNEQFF. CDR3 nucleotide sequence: TGTGCCAGCAGCTCGGCTAGCGGGATGGGAAATGAGCAGTTCTTC.